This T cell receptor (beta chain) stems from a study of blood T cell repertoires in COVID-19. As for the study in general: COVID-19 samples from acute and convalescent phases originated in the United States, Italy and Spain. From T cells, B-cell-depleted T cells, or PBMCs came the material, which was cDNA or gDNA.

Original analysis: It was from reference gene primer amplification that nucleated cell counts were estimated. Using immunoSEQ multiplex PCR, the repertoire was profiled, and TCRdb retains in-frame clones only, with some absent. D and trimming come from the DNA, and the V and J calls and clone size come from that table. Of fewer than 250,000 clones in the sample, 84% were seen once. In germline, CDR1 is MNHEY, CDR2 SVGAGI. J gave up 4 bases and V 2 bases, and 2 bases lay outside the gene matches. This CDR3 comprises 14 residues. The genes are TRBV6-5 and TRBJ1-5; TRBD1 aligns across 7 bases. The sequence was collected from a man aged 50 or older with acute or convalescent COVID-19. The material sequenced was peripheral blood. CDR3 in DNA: TGTGCCAGCAGTTACGGGACAGATAATCAGCCCCAGCATTTT. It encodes CASSYGTDNQPQHF.